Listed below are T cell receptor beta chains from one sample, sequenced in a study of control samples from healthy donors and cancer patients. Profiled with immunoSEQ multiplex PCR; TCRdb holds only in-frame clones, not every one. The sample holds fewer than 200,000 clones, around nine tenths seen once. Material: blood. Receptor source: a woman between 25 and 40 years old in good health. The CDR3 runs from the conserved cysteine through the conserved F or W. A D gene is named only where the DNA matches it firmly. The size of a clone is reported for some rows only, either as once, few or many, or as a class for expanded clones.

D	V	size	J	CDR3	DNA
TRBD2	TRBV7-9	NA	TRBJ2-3	CASSLTTSGSTDTQYF	TGTGCCAGCAGCTTAACGACTAGCGGGAGTACAGATACGCAGTATTTT
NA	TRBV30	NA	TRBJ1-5	CAWGRINQPQHF	TGTGCCTGGGGACGGATAAATCAGCCCCAGCATTTT
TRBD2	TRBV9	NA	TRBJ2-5	CASSLGVAGSQETQYF	TGTGCCAGCAGCCTCGGGGTAGCGGGGTCCCAAGAGACCCAGTACTTC
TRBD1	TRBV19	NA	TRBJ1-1	CASSRTQGAGTEAFF	TGTGCCAGTAGCCGAACACAGGGGGCGGGAACTGAAGCTTTCTTT
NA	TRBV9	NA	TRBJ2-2	CASSARTPMGAGELFF	TGTGCCAGCAGCGCCCGCACCCCGATGGGGGCCGGGGAGCTGTTTTTT
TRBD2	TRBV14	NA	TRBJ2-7	CASSPLTSGTSYEQYF	TGTGCCAGCAGCCCGTTGACTAGCGGGACATCCTACGAGCAGTACTTC
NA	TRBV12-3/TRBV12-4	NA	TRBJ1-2	CASSDRNYGYTF	TGTGCCAGCTCCGACCGAAACTATGGCTACACCTTC
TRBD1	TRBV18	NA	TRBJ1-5	CASSIGQGSNQPQHF	TGTGCCAGCTCCATAGGACAGGGTAGCAATCAGCCCCAGCATTTT
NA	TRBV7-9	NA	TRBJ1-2	CASSLDRSNYGYTF	TGTGCCAGCAGCTTAGACAGGAGTAACTATGGCTACACCTTC
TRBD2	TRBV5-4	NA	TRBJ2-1	CASGASGRFYNEQFF	TGTGCCAGCGGGGCTAGCGGACGCTTTTACAATGAGCAGTTCTTC
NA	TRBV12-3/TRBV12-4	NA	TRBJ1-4	CASSLRGGEKLFF	TGTGCCAGCAGCCTTAGGGGGGGTGAAAAACTGTTTTTT
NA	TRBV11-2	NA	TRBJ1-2	CASSLDLGSAVYGYTF	TGTGCCAGCAGCTTAGATTTAGGTTCGGCAGTCTATGGCTACACCTTC
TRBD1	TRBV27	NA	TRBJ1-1	CASSLFQGGGTEAFF	TGTGCCAGCAGTCTCTTCCAGGGGGGGGGTACTGAAGCTTTCTTT
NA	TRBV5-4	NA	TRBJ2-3	CASSSGDRITDTQYF	TGTGCCAGCAGCTCAGGAGACAGAATCACAGATACGCAGTATTTT
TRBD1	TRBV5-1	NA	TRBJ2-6	CASSPDRGIGANVLTF	TGCGCCAGCAGCCCGGACAGGGGGATCGGGGCCAACGTCCTGACTTTC
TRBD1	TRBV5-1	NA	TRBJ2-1	CASSLTGYNEQFF	TGCGCCAGCAGTCTGACAGGGTACAATGAGCAGTTCTTC
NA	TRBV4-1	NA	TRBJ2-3	CASSQIGGLVTDTQYF	TGCGCCAGCAGCCAAATTGGAGGTTTGGTCACAGATACGCAGTATTTT
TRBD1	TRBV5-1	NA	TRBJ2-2	CASSSPGQINTGELFF	TGCGCCAGCAGCTCGCCGGGACAGATCAACACCGGGGAGCTGTTTTTT
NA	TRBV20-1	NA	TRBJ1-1	CSASGHRNTEAFF	TGCAGTGCTAGTGGACACCGGAACACTGAAGCTTTCTTT
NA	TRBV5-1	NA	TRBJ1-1	CASSLEAKNTEAFF	TGCGCCAGCAGCTTGGAGGCAAAAAACACTGAAGCTTTCTTT
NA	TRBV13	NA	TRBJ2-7	CASSLFREWGQYF	TGTGCCAGCAGCTTATTCAGGGAATGGGGGCAGTACTTC
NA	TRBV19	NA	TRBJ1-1	CASSTDSANTEAFF	TGTGCCAGTAGTACCGACAGTGCTAACACTGAAGCTTTCTTT
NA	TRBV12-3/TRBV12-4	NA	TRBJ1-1	CASSSDGDTEAFF	TGTGCCAGCAGTTCGGACGGGGACACTGAAGCTTTCTTT
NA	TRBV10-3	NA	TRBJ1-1	CAINGGGSTEAFF	TGTGCCATCAATGGGGGCGGAAGCACTGAAGCTTTCTTT
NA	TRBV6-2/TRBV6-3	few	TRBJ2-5	CASSYSLMETQYF	TGTGCCAGCAGTTACTCACTCATGGAGACCCAGTACTTC
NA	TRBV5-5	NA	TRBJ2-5	CASSLVRPEKGETQYF	TGTGCCAGCAGCTTAGTGCGCCCAGAGAAGGGCGAGACCCAGTACTTC
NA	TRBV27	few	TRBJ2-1	CASSLGLPGNNEQFF	TGTGCCAGCAGTTTAGGGCTGCCTGGGAACAATGAGCAGTTCTTC
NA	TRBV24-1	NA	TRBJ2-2	CATEDSTGELFF	TGTGCCACCGAGGACAGCACCGGGGAGCTGTTTTTT
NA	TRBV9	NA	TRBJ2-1	CASSALKGAGNEQFF	TGTGCCAGCAGCGCCCTGAAGGGCGCGGGGAATGAGCAGTTCTTC
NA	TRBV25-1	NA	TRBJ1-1	CATVDSPNTEAFF	TGTGCCACTGTGGACAGCCCGAACACTGAAGCTTTCTTT
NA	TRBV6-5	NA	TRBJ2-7	CASSAGTAAYEQYF	TGTGCCAGCTCGGCCGGGACCGCTGCCTACGAGCAGTACTTC
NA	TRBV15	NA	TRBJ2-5	CATSREFRAGQYF	TGTGCCACCAGCAGAGAATTTCGGGCGGGCCAGTACTTC
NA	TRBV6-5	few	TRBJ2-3	CASQQGANTQYF	TGTGCCAGCCAACAGGGCGCGAATACGCAGTATTTT
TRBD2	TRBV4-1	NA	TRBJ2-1	CASSPLGTIRDTYNEQFF	TGCGCCAGCAGCCCCCTGGGGACTATCCGAGACACCTACAATGAGCAGTTCTTC
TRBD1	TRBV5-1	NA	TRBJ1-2	CASSWGQGANGYTF	TGCGCCAGCAGCTGGGGACAGGGGGCGAACGGCTACACCTTC
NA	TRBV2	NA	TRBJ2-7	CASRGASEYEQYF	TGTGCCAGCCGGGGCGCGAGCGAATACGAGCAGTACTTC
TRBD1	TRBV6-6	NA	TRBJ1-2	CASSTGQGQYYGYTF	TGTGCCAGCAGTACCGGACAGGGCCAGTACTATGGCTACACCTTC
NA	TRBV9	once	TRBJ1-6	CASSSNQNSPLHF	TGTGCCAGCAGCTCCAACCAAAATTCACCCCTCCACTTT
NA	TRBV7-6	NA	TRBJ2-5	CASSFMAGGETQYF	TGTGCCAGCAGCTTCATGGCGGGTGGGGAGACCCAGTACTTC
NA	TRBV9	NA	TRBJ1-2	CASSVVQANYGYTF	TGTGCCAGCAGCGTAGTTCAGGCGAACTATGGCTACACCTTC
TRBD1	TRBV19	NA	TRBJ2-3	CASNSGQGNTDTQYF	TGTGCCAGTAATTCGGGACAGGGTAACACAGATACGCAGTATTTT
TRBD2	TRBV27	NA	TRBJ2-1	CASRTSGAYNEQFF	TGTGCCAGCAGAACTAGCGGAGCTTACAATGAGCAGTTCTTC
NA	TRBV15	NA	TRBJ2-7	CATSRDRGYEQYF	TGTGCCACCAGCAGAGACAGGGGCTACGAGCAGTACTTC
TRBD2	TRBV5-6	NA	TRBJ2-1	CASSFGTSPVGEQFF	TGTGCCAGCAGCTTCGGGACTAGTCCGGTAGGTGAGCAGTTCTTC
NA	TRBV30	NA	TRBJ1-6	CAWAGGGNSPLHF	TGTGCCTGGGCGGGGGGGGGTAATTCACCCCTCCACTTT
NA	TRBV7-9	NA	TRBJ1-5	CASSLRDQPQHF	TGTGCCAGCAGCTTAAGAGATCAGCCCCAGCATTTT
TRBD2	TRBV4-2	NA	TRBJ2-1	CASSRQTSGYNEQFF	TGTGCCAGCAGCCGACAGACTAGCGGGTACAATGAGCAGTTCTTC
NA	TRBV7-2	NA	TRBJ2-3	CASSPQSTDTQYF	TGTGCCAGCTCCCCCCAAAGCACAGATACGCAGTATTTT
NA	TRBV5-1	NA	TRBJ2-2	CASSPPSTGELFF	TGCGCCAGCAGCCCTCCTTCCACCGGGGAGCTGTTTTTT
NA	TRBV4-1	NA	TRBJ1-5	CASSRPGDQPQHF	TGCGCCAGCAGCCGCCCAGGCGATCAGCCCCAGCATTTT
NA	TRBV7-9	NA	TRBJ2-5	CASSSGETQYF	TGTGCCAGCAGTTCCGGGGAGACCCAGTACTTC
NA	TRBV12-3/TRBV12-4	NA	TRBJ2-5	CASSLGETQYF	TGTGCCAGCAGTCTTGGGGAGACCCAGTACTTC
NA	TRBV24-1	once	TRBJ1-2	CAPDLRARFYGYTF	TGTGCCCCCGATCTGAGGGCCCGTTTCTATGGCTACACCTTC
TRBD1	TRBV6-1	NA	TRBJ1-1	CASSEQGGWTEAFF	TGTGCCAGCAGTGAACAGGGGGGTTGGACTGAAGCTTTCTTT
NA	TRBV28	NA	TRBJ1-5	CASSFPPGEGQPQHF	TGTGCCAGCAGTTTCCCCCCAGGGGAGGGCCAGCCCCAGCATTTT